These 21 T cell receptor beta chains were all obtained from the same sample, sequenced in a study of Tregs in tolerant kidney transplant recipients (dated by TCRdb to between 2018 and 2020). This sample's time point label indicates: blood sample drawn before combined kidney and bone marrow transplant. Libraries came from the immunoSEQ multiplex PCR assay. The immuneACCESS repertoire file appears here via TCRdb, limited to in-frame rearrangements. These files lack a portion of the clones; in checked studies, under half of the deficit traces to unresolved V genes, and the cause of the others is not known. The table kept for this sample lists around 48,000 clones. About 0.85% of the sample comes from the top ten. The source material was CD4+ T cells from blood, sampled before the transplant. All receptors derive from a human donor who received a combined kidney and bone marrow transplant.

As to this clone: The CDR3 end lies 3 residues beyond the end of the read and is filled in from the germline J gene. The rearrangement links TRBV7-3 to TRBJ1-1; possible D gene TRBD1, 6 bases. Trimming stripped 4 bases from V and 4 bases from J, with 16 bases between. Per the germline V gene, CDR1 is SGHTA and CDR2 is FQGTGA. This CDR3 has 15 residues. CDR3 protein: CASSSQAGVGTEAFF. CDR3 bases read: TGTGCCAGCAGCTCCCAGGCAGGGGTGGGCACTGAA.

As for this clone: The CDR3 is cut off 3 residues early in the read; its end comes from the germline J gene. The chain has TRBV10-1 and TRBJ2-1; TRBD1 matches at 10 bases. The CDR3 has 15 amino acids. CDR1 and CDR2 (germline): WNHNN, SYGVQD (reference sequence). The V gene end was trimmed by 3 bases and the J gene end by 7 bases; junction bases not matched to a gene: 6. CDR3 protein: CASSEPGTGANEQFF. The covered CDR3 bases are TGCGCCAGCAGTGAACCCGGGACAGGGGCTAATGAG.

About this clone: The CDR3 goes on 3 residues after the read ends, and that part is filled in from the germline J gene. This chain connects TRBV28 to TRBJ2-7; unclear D gene. The CDR3 length is 11 residues. Germline CDR1 and CDR2: MDHEN and SYDVKM. V was trimmed by 8 bases and J by 0 bases, leaving 5 bases between them. Incomplete CDR3 DNA: TGTGCCAGCTCCTCCTCCTACGAG. Translation: CASSSSYE. The whole CDR3 region reads CASSSSYEQYF.

Worth noting for this clone: The read comes to an end 3 residues before the CDR3 does, leaving the germline J gene to fill in the end. V gene TRBV7-9 combines with J gene TRBJ1-2; D perhaps matches TRBD1 (5 bases). The germline CDR1 and CDR2 sequences are SEHNR and FQNEAQ (reference sequence). Trimming cost V 5 bases and J 2 bases, with 15 bases left between them. The CDR3 has 15 residues. The CDR3 spells CASSRRVGENYGYTF. The CDR3 bases that were read are TGTGCCAGCAGCCGTAGGGTAGGGGAAAACTATGGC.

Comment on this clone: The read halts 3 residues ahead of the CDR3 end, with the missing end drawn from the germline J gene. The V gene is TRBV18, the J gene TRBJ1-1, with D maybe TRBD1 (6 bases). The V end lost 3 bases, the J end lost 0 bases, and 11 bases lay between the germline ends. CDR1 and CDR2 from the germline V gene are KGHSH and LQKENI. This CDR3 contains 15 residues. The CDR3 spells CASSPLQGLNTEAFF. Incomplete CDR3 DNA: TGTGCCAGCTCACCGTTACAGGGACTGAACACTGAA.

Regarding this clone: The CDR3 extends 3 residues past the end of the read, so its final part is completed from the germline J gene. The chain recombines TRBV2 with TRBJ2-4; no clear D gene. With 3 bases removed from V and 0 bases from J, the gap between germline ends came to 3 bases. The CDR3 loop spans 13 amino acids. The germline gives CDR1 SNHLY, CDR2 FYNNEI. Partial CDR3 DNA: TGTGCCAGCAGTGACAGAGCCAAAAACATT. Protein: CASSDRAKNI. The CDR3, in full, reads CASSDRAKNIQYF.

To note about this clone: The read comes to an end 3 residues before the CDR3 does, leaving the germline J gene to fill in the end. The rearrangement joins TRBV5-1 to TRBJ2-5; 7 nucleotides agree with TRBD1. Looked up from germline, CDR1 is SGHRS and CDR2 is YFSETQ. The CDR3 runs to 16 residues. The junction had 10 bases not matched to a gene; V was cut back by 4 bases and J by 1 base. The chain's CDR3 is CASSRQGSTSQETQYF. CDR3 DNA (partial): TGCGCCAGCAGCCGACAGGGCTCGACGTCCCAAGAGACC.

Remarks on this clone: Coverage ceases 3 residues before the CDR3 finishes, and the germline J gene fills in the end. The J gene is TRBJ1-2, the V gene TRBV6-2 or TRBV6-3; 7 positions match TRBD1. The V and J ends lost 4 bases and 7 bases, in that order; junction bases with no gene match: 3. The length of the CDR3 is 12 residues. CDR1 and CDR2 (germline): MNHEY, SVGEGT. CDR3 sequence: CASSFSGGGYTF. CDR3 bases read: TGTGCCAGCAGTTTTTCAGGGGGTGGC.

Regarding this clone: The read is 3 residues too short to cover the CDR3 end, so that end is filled in from the germline J gene. The gene calls are TRBV5-1 and TRBJ2-2; D is unresolved. Deletions cut 0 bases from V and 2 bases from J, with 5 bases between. CDR3 length: 14 amino acids. The germline V gene has CDR1 SGHRS and CDR2 YFSETQ. This chain's CDR3 is CASSLDGNTGELFF. Partial CDR3 DNA: TGCGCCAGCAGCTTGGACGGTAACACCGGGGAG.

Concerning this clone itself: From the germline J gene comes the end of the CDR3, since the read stops 3 residues before it. J is TRBJ2-1 and V is TRBV6-2 or TRBV6-3, with TRBD2 matching over 12 bases. Germline V gene lookup returns CDR1 MNHEY and CDR2 SVGEGT. The CDR3 consists of 16 residues. Trimming at V came to 6 bases and at J to 9 bases, leaving 12 bases not matched to a gene. The CDR3 loop is CASSHVLAGGPGEQFF. The sequenced CDR3 bases are TGTGCCAGCAGCCATGTCCTAGCGGGAGGGCCTGGTGAG.

Regarding this clone: With the read ending 3 residues before the CDR3 end, the germline J gene is used to fill in that end. The V and J genes are TRBV5-4 and TRBJ1-4, with D tentatively TRBD1 (6 bases). CDR3 size: 14 residues. Trimming shortened V by 4 bases and J by 3 bases, and 10 bases separated the two germline ends. Germline V lookup: CDR1 SGHNT, CDR2 YYREEE (reference sequence). The CDR3 bases that were read are TGTGCCAGCAGCGATGGACAGTCTAATGAAAAA. It specifies CASSDGQSNEK. In full, the CDR3 is CASSDGQSNEKLFF. Full variable domain (remainder filled in from reference TRBV5-4 and TRBJ1-4): ETGVTQSPTHLIKTRGQQVTLRCSSQSGHNTVSWYQQALGQGPQFIFQYYREEENGRGNFPPRFSGLQFPNYSSELNVNALELDDSALYLCASSDGQSNEKLFFGSGTQLSVL.

The CDR3 region is CASSLGTSGYNEQFF. The sequenced CDR3 bases are TGCGCCAGCAGCTTGGGGACTAGCGGTTACAATGAG. The V call is TRBV5-1, the J call TRBJ2-1; 10 nucleotides line up with TRBD2. The read gets to within 3 residues of the CDR3 end, and the germline J gene fills in the rest. Germline assignment: CDR1 SGHRS and CDR2 YFSETQ. The CDR3 length is 15 residues. Germline trimming cut 0 bases from V and 4 bases from J; bases unmatched to any gene: 1. Together with reference TRBV5-1 and TRBJ2-1, the CDR3 gives the full variable domain: KAGVTQTPRYLIKTRGQQVTLSCSPISGHRSVSWYQQTPGQGLQFLFEYFSETQRNKGNFPGRFSGRQFSNSRSEMNVSTLELGDSALYLCASSLGTSGYNEQFFGPGTRLTVL.

A note on this clone: With the read ending 3 residues before the CDR3 end, the germline J gene is used to fill in that end. The J gene is TRBJ2-3, the V gene TRBV7-2; D could derive from TRBD1 or TRBD2 (6 bases each). Germline V gene sequence: CDR1 SGHTA, CDR2 FQGNSA. This CDR3 comprises 15 residues. Trimming took 2 bases from V and 2 from J, leaving 11 bases between them. The CDR3 spells CASSLKAGHTDTQYF. The CDR3 DNA, read in part, is TGTGCCAGCAGCTTAAAGGCGGGACACACAGATACG.

Points on this clone: The sequence runs out 3 residues before the end of the CDR3; the remainder is reconstructed from the germline J gene. The chain uses TRBV20-1 and TRBJ2-7; 10 nucleotides align to TRBD2. Germline V CDR1 and CDR2: DFQATT, SNEGSKA (reference sequence). V lost 5 bases to trimming and J lost 1 base; unmatched junction nucleotides: 11. CDR3 length: 16 amino acids. CDR3 sequence: CSAPLSLAGDSYEQYF. The DNA read from the CDR3 is TGCAGTGCTCCCCTCTCTCTAGCGGGAGATTCCTACGAG.

The covered CDR3 bases are TGTGCCAGCAGCTTGACAGGGTGGGGCACTGAA. It translates to CASSLTGWGTE. Given in full, the CDR3 is CASSLTGWGTEAFF. The chain recombines TRBV7-3 with TRBJ1-1, with 7 nucleotides matching TRBD1. The read ends 3 residues early relative to the CDR3; the germline J gene fills the gap. From germline, CDR1 is SGHTA and CDR2 FQGTGA. J was trimmed by 4 bases and V by 3 bases; bases with no gene match: 5. The length of the CDR3 is 14 residues.

Judged by frequency, this clone is medium-sized. Sequencing ends 3 residues short of the CDR3 end; the germline J gene provides the rest. The J gene is TRBJ2-1, the V gene TRBV30; 15 nucleotides line up with TRBD2. The CDR3 is made up of 17 amino acids. Trimming cost V 1 base and J 4 bases; bases outside gene matches: 5. CDR1 is GTSNPN, CDR2 SVGIG, per germline (reference sequence). The part of the CDR3 DNA that was read is TGTGCCTGGAGTGGGACTAGCGGGGGGGGGCTTTACAATGAG. It codes for CAWSGTSGGGLYNE. The full CDR3 reads CAWSGTSGGGLYNEQFF.

Notes on this clone: The CDR3 extends 3 residues past the end of the read, so its final part is completed from the germline J gene. The rearrangement uses TRBV20-1 and TRBJ1-2; 8 bases are shared with TRBD1. Germline CDR1 reads DFQATT; CDR2 reads SNEGSKA (reference sequence). The CDR3 spans 14 residues. V was clipped by 3 bases and J by 3 bases; unmatched bases: 6. CDR3 loop: CSARDTGGDYGYTF. Partial CDR3 DNA: TGCAGTGCTAGGGATACAGGGGGGGACTATGGC.

To note about this clone: The read falls 3 residues short of the CDR3 end, and the missing part is taken from the germline J gene. The rearrangement links TRBV5-1 to TRBJ1-1; 8 nucleotides match TRBD1. J was trimmed by 4 bases and V by 1 base; bases with no gene match: 6. The CDR3 covers 15 residues. Germline-derived CDR1 and CDR2 are SGHRS and YFSETQ. The covered CDR3 bases are TGCGCCAGCAGCTTGACGGCAGGGGGCTCCACTGAA. Translating gives CASSLTAGGSTE. The complete CDR3 reads CASSLTAGGSTEAFF.

On this clone: The CDR3 extends 3 residues past the end of the read, so its final part is completed from the germline J gene. The V and J genes are TRBV5-1 and TRBJ2-1, with TRBD2 matching 7 bases. The V segment lost 1 base and the J segment 5 bases; nucleotides outside the gene matches: 6. Germline V CDR1 and CDR2: SGHRS, YFSETQ. The CDR3 is 15 amino acids. Incomplete CDR3 DNA: TGCGCCAGCAGCTTGAGCACCGGGACTAACAATGAG. Protein: CASSLSTGTNNE. Given in full, the CDR3 is CASSLSTGTNNEQFF.

A remark on this clone: The sequenced fragment ends 3 residues before the CDR3 boundary, so the rest is inferred from the germline J gene. The genes are TRBV5-1 and TRBJ1-5, with 7 bases identical to TRBD1. V was pared by 0 bases and J by 0 bases, with 0 bases of the junction left unmatched. This CDR3 is 15 amino acids long. CDR1 and CDR2 (germline): SGHRS, YFSETQ. The CDR3 reads CASSLGDSSNQPQHF. Incomplete CDR3 DNA: TGCGCCAGCAGCTTGGGGGACAGTAGCAATCAGCCC.

As for this clone: Read coverage stops 3 residues before the CDR3 terminus; the germline J gene supplies the remainder. The rearrangement joins TRBV19 to TRBJ2-3; 9 nucleotides agree with TRBD1. This CDR3 is built from 15 residues. Germline loops: CDR1 LNHDA, CDR2 SQIVND (reference sequence). J lost 1 base, V lost 6 bases, and 5 bases had no gene match. CDR3 residues: CASSRDRAGTDTQYF. The sequenced CDR3 bases are TGTGCCAGTAGCCGGGACAGGGCCGGCACAGATACG.